This TCR beta chain was retrieved from a study of OX40 agonist ivuxolimab in advanced cancers. Study-level background: Enrolled patients in dose escalation had cancers that were hepatocellular carcinoma, melanoma, renal cell or head and neck cancer. Aged about 20 to 80 with a mean of approximately 60 years, they were about 78% male.

TCRdb's copy holds only in-frame clones and misses some; the assay was immunoSEQ multiplex PCR. The sample contains about 68,000 clones, more than 75% of which appear only once. General study points: CD4+ and CD8+ T cells in blood underwent clonal expansion by week 6 at 0.1 to 3.0 mg/kg. Among the least clonally expanded were partial responders at 0.1-3.0 mg/kg.

A note on this clone: Its specificity is not known.

The sample consisted of CD4+ or CD8+ T cells sorted from blood, taken in a trial of the OX40 agonist ivuxolimab. The TCR originated in an adult with an advanced solid tumor such as melanoma, head and neck, liver or kidney cancer.

CDR3 residues: CASTHTFRGRNEQYF. The DNA of the CDR3 is TGTGCCAGTACCCATACGTTTAGGGGGCGGAACGAGCAGTACTTC. This chain connects TRBV19 to TRBJ2-7; 7 bases match TRBD1. The J segment lost 5 bases and the V segment lost 7 bases, leaving 14 bases of the junction unmatched. There are 15 residues in the CDR3. Germline values: CDR1 LNHDA, CDR2 SQIVND (reference sequence).